This TCR beta chain was obtained from a study of cytomegalovirus exposure and HLA in healthy donors. Study-wide results and caveats: The study flagged approximately 180 TCR beta chains as cytomegalovirus-associated.

The table lists this clone with a few counts. What it binds is not known. The trim removed 0 bases at V and 8 bases at J, leaving 4 bases unmatched. The CDR3 covers 14 residues. Per the germline V gene, CDR1 is SGHRS and CDR2 is YFSETQ. Primers included in the PCR were 60 Vbeta and 13 Jbeta primers. The table came from immunoSEQ multiplex PCR; TCRdb's copy has only in-frame clones and leaves some out. Of around 170,000 clones listed, 79% were seen once; the top ten hold 0.65% to 0.75%. This TCR was sampled from a middle-aged woman in good health and CMV-seronegative. V gene TRBV5-1 combines with J gene TRBJ1-4; TRBD1 matches at 7 bases. Material: PBMCs. CDR3 loop: CASSLEGAREKLFF. CDR3 DNA sequence: TGCGCCAGCAGCTTGGAGGGGGCACGAGAAAAACTGTTTTTT.